This T cell receptor (beta chain) was identified in a study of shared clonotypes between healthy human individuals. The study's findings and limits: Having only a few donors restricted how much genetic and exposure-history diversity was captured.

Assay execution took place at the deep level. The authors split each subset's genomic DNA evenly across several immunoSEQ plates. Profiling relied on immunoSEQ multiplex PCR, and the TCRdb table lists in-frame clones only, not all of them. This table has roughly 480,000 clones, less than 80% appearing once. Notes on this clone: Its antigen is currently unknown. A far larger clone differs by one base, so this is likely a read error.

The CDR3 covers 13 residues. The V call is TRBV23-1, the J call TRBJ2-7; no definite D call. TRBV23-1 carries the ORF label, with uncertain function. What was sequenced was PBMCs. The TCR sequence derives from a woman in her forties in good health. Some clones in this sample may be carry-over from other donors' samples. The CDR3 loop is CASIEGIPYEQCF. The CDR3, as DNA: TGCGCCAGCATTGAAGGGATCCCCTACGAGCAGTGCTTC.